What follows are 15 T cell receptor beta chains derived from one specimen sequenced in a study of T cell repertoires in cytomegalovirus infection. One entry per CDR3 protein, called by TCRdb with MiXCR from the reads. The data contain approximately 500,000 distinct CDR3 sequences, approximately 15% of them singletons. Sequencing was carried out using CD8+ T cells from PBMCs. These receptors were obtained from a human donor in good health (CMV status not recorded). Some clones in this sample may be carry-over from other donors' samples.

This clonotype occurred once. The rearrangement joins TRBV20-1 to TRBJ1-5; unclear D gene. Trimming pared 4 bases from V and 0 bases from J, leaving 7 bases between. Germline CDR1 and CDR2: DFQATT and SNEGSKA (reference sequence). This CDR3 is 13 amino acids long. CDR3: CSATTYSNQPQHF. CDR3 sequence (DNA): TGCAGTGCTACCACTTATAGCAATCAGCCCCAGCATTTT.

This clonotype was detected ten times or more. The chain employs TRBV7-6 and TRBJ1-2; 7 bases are shared with TRBD1. CDR3 length equals 16 residues. The germline V gene encodes CDR1 SGHVS and CDR2 FNYEAQ. V shed 1 base and J 3 bases; nucleotides not matched to a gene: 8. The CDR3 DNA reads TGTGCCAGCAGCTTAGGGACCGGGACAGAACACTATGGCTACACCTTC. This codes for CASSLGTGTEHYGYTF.

The rearrangement uses TRBV6-5 and TRBJ2-1, with TRBD1 matching 12 bases. The germline gives CDR1 MNHEY, CDR2 SVGAGI. V dropped 5 bases and J dropped 6; count of bases not matched to a gene: 11. The CDR3 sequence is 17 residues long. The CDR3 coding sequence is TGTGCCAGCAGTGCCCACGGGGACAGGGGGCTCTTCAATGAGCAGTTCTTC. Translating gives CASSAHGDRGLFNEQFF.

This clonotype has only a few counts. The CDR3 DNA sequence: TGCAGCGTTGGCCCCGGCCAGGGAGGAAACACCATATATTTT. It codes for CSVGPGQGGNTIYF. The chain is built from TRBV29-1 and TRBJ1-3, with D tentatively TRBD1 (5 bases). Trimming cost V 4 bases and J 4 bases, with 14 bases left between them. Germline V gene data show CDR1 as SQVTM and CDR2 as ANQGSEA. CDR3 size: 14 residues.

The V gene is TRBV20-1, the J gene TRBJ1-2; 10 positions match TRBD1. The ends lost 2 bases at V and 8 bases at J; junction bases unmatched: 14. CDR1 and CDR2 from the germline V gene are DFQATT and SNEGSKA (reference sequence). The CDR3 extends over 16 amino acids. The CDR3 loop reads CSARTPGQGLPMGYTF. In nucleotides, the CDR3 is TGCAGTGCTAGAACTCCGGGACAGGGGCTCCCCATGGGCTACACCTTC.

The J gene is TRBJ1-1, the V gene TRBV7-3; 12 bases are shared with TRBD1. Germline V gene sequence: CDR1 SGHTA, CDR2 FQGTGA. This CDR3 is 15 amino acids long. The junction had 5 bases not matched to a gene; V was cut back by 2 bases and J by 7 bases. As DNA, the CDR3 is TGTGCCAGCAGCTTAGGGGGACAGGGGGCTGGTGAAGCTTTCTTT. This gives the protein CASSLGGQGAGEAFF.

The sample holds one count of this clonotype. A much larger clone differs from this one at a single base, so this may be a read error. V gene TRBV7-3 combines with J gene TRBJ2-6; D may be TRBD1 (5 bases). This CDR3 has 14 amino acids. The germline V gene has CDR1 SGHTA and CDR2 FQGTGA. The CDR3: CASSLTSGANVLIF. CDR3 nucleotides: TGTGCCAGCAGCTTGACGTCTGGGGCCAACGTCCTGATTTTC.

CDR3: CASSQGRGGAYQETQYF. In nucleotides, the CDR3 is TGTGCCAGCAGCCAAGGACGAGGGGGAGCGTACCAAGAGACCCAGTACTTC. The gene calls are TRBV3-1 and TRBJ2-5; D possibly corresponds to TRBD1 (6 bases). Trimming shortened V by 1 base and J by 0 bases, and 15 bases separated the two germline ends. The length of the CDR3 is 17 residues. Germline V gene data show CDR1 as LGHDT and CDR2 as YNNKEL (reference sequence).

Many counts were recorded for this clonotype. V is TRBV6-6 and J is TRBJ2-2, with D perhaps TRBD1 (5 bases). This CDR3 region has 14 residues. Germline lookup yields CDR1 MNHNY and CDR2 SVGAGI (reference sequence). V lost 4 bases, J lost 3 bases, and 9 bases lay in between. The CDR3 here is CASSSDTYTGELFF. CDR3 in DNA: TGTGCCAGCAGTTCGGACACTTACACCGGGGAGCTGTTTTTT.

At least ten counts were recorded for this clonotype. The chain couples TRBV30 to TRBJ2-1, with 8 bases aligning to TRBD2. CDR1 is GTSNPN, CDR2 SVGIG, per germline (reference sequence). With V trimmed by 0 bases and J by 8 bases, 12 bases remained unmatched. CDR3 length: 16 amino acids. CDR3 DNA sequence: TGTGCCTGGAGTGTAGGGTCGGGAGGGCCGATCGATGAGCAGTTCTTC. Residues: CAWSVGSGGPIDEQFF. The full variable domain, its missing parts supplied by reference TRBV30 and TRBJ2-1, is SQTIHQWPATLVQPVGSPLSLECTVEGTSNPNLYWYRQAAGRGLQLLFYSVGIGQISSEVPQNLSASRPQDRQFILSSKKLLLSDSGFYLCAWSVGSGGPIDEQFFGPGTRLTVL.

The sample holds a few counts of this clonotype. The CDR3, as DNA: TGTGCCAGCAGCCAAGCAGGGGAAAACACTGAAGCTTTCTTT. Residues: CASSQAGENTEAFF. This chain links TRBV3-1 with TRBJ1-1; possibly TRBD1 for D (6 bases). V dropped 1 base and J dropped 2 bases, with 8 bases sitting between them. The CDR3 runs 14 residues. The V gene's germline CDR1 is LGHDT and CDR2 YNNKEL (reference sequence).

This clonotype was recorded many times. The J gene is TRBJ1-2, the V gene TRBV7-8, with D possibly TRBD1 on 5 matching bases. Germline values: CDR1 SGHVS, CDR2 FQNEAQ. The CDR3 loop spans 14 amino acids. V shed 7 bases and J shed 8 bases, with 20 bases lying between them. The CDR3 is CASTLGRQGHGYTF. As DNA, the CDR3 is TGTGCCAGCACCCTAGGGCGGCAGGGCCACGGCTACACCTTC.

The chain links TRBV28 to TRBJ2-1; TRBD2 aligns across 13 bases. The CDR3 consists of 17 residues. The V gene end was trimmed by 4 bases and the J gene end by 7 bases; junction bases not matched to a gene: 10. Germline values: CDR1 MDHEN, CDR2 SYDVKM. The CDR3, as DNA: TGTGCCAGCAGTTCTCGGACTAGCGGGAGTAACTGGAATGAGCAGTTCTTC. This encodes CASSSRTSGSNWNEQFF.

This clonotype was observed at least ten times. The genes are TRBV12-3 or TRBV12-4 and TRBJ2-7; the D gene is possibly TRBD1 (6 bases). Trimming took off 3 bases at V and 2 bases at J, with 11 bases between the two ends. The CDR3 is 14 amino acids. The CDR3 DNA is TGTGCCAGCAGTTTGCAGGGGAGTCCCTACGAGCAGTACTTC. Its translation is CASSLQGSPYEQYF.

The rearrangement uses TRBV6-4 and TRBJ1-2; D unresolved. The germline V gene encodes CDR1 MRHNA and CDR2 SNTAGT. V was clipped by 3 bases and J by 4 bases, with 12 bases between them. The CDR3 consists of 14 residues. CDR3 protein: CASSEEGFGYGYTF. CDR3 nucleotide sequence: TGTGCCAGCAGTGAGGAGGGCTTCGGCTATGGCTACACCTTC.